These 19 T cell receptor beta chains were sequenced from one sample in a study of spatial heterogeneity in lung cancer. TCRdb reprocessed the 5' RACE reads with MiXCR, giving one entry per CDR3 protein. The table lists more than 5,000 distinct CDR3 sequences, 7.8% of them singletons, with about 18% in the top ten. Regarding time point: sample taken at primary tumor resection. Material: normal lung tissue next to the tumor, obtained at surgery. The receptors here all came from a female donor with early-stage non-small cell lung cancer.

This clonotype was observed at least ten times. The genes are TRBV7-8 and TRBJ1-1; 8 bases are shared with TRBD1. The CDR3 loop spans 16 amino acids. V lost 6 bases, J lost 0 bases, and 9 bases stayed unmatched. Germline V gene data show CDR1 as SGHVS and CDR2 as FQNEAQ. CDR3 in amino acids: CASRPGTGVMNTEAFF. CDR3 bases: TGTGCCAGCAGACCTGGGACAGGCGTGATGAACACTGAAGCTTTCTTT.

This clonotype was seen a few times. This chain uses TRBV5-1 with TRBJ2-3, with D possibly matching TRBD2 (7 bases). The CDR3 loop spans 16 amino acids. Germline V gene lookup returns CDR1 SGHRS and CDR2 YFSETQ. Between the trimmed V and J ends, which lost 5 bases and 3 bases, there was a span of 19 bases. For the CDR3, the DNA is TGCGCCAGCAGGGGGGCCGGGGGGATTGGTACAGATACGCAGTATTTT. It translates to CASRGAGGIGTDTQYF.

The table lists this clonotype with many counts. The CDR3 bases are TGTGCCAGCAGTTTATCTCTCATGGGGACTAGCGGGGGGCCCCCCCAAGAGACCCAGTACTTC. It yields the protein CASSLSLMGTSGGPPQETQYF. V usage is TRBV27 and J usage is TRBJ2-5; 15 bases line up with TRBD2. Looked up from germline, CDR1 is MNHEY and CDR2 is SMNVEV (reference sequence). The CDR3 is 21 amino acids. The V and J ends lost 0 bases and 1 base, in that order; junction bases with no gene match: 12.

By proportion, this clonotype is medium-sized. J is TRBJ2-7 and V is TRBV5-1; 8 bases fit TRBD2. Germline assignment: CDR1 SGHRS and CDR2 YFSETQ. With 0 bases clipped from V and 6 bases from J, the junction kept 11 bases outside the gene matches. CDR3 length: 16 residues. CDR3 nucleotides: TGCGCCAGCAGCTTGGGACATCGGGGGGGAATTGCCGAGCAGTACTTC. As protein: CASSLGHRGGIAEQYF.

This clonotype qualifies as medium-sized. The chain has TRBV7-2 and TRBJ2-2, with D perhaps TRBD1 or TRBD2 (6 bases each). The CDR3 runs 15 residues. Germline V gene lookup returns CDR1 SGHTA and CDR2 FQGNSA. V gave up 2 bases and J gave up 6 bases, with 13 bases separating them. For the CDR3, the DNA is TGTGCCAGCAGCTTACTGGGGGGCGCGGCCGGGGAGCTGTTTTTT. It translates to CASSLLGGAAGELFF.

This clonotype is labeled as medium-sized. This sequence joins TRBV11-2 and TRBJ1-1; D is undetermined. Looked up from germline, CDR1 is SGHAT and CDR2 is FQNNGV. V was clipped by 5 bases and J by 1 base, with 8 bases between them. The length of the CDR3 is 13 residues. The CDR3 region is CASSHAGNTEAFF. The CDR3 DNA reads as TGTGCCAGCAGCCATGCGGGGAACACTGAAGCTTTCTTT. Based on the CDR3 plus reference TRBV11-2 and TRBJ1-1, the full variable domain is EAGVAQSPRYKIIEKRQSVAFWCNPISGHATLYWYQQILGQGPKLLIQFQNNGVVDDSQLPKDRFSAERLKGVDSTLKIQPAKLEDSAVYLCASSHAGNTEAFFGQGTRLTVV.

By proportion, this clonotype is medium-sized. The chain couples TRBV12-3 or TRBV12-4 to TRBJ2-6; 10 nucleotides agree with TRBD2. The CDR3 is made up of 18 amino acids. With V trimmed by 6 bases and J by 0 bases, 8 bases remained unmatched. For the CDR3, the DNA is TGTGCCAGCAGCCCCTTTAGCGGGGGGTACTCTGGGGCCAACGTCCTGACTTTC. Protein sequence: CASSPFSGGYSGANVLTF.

In this sample, this clonotype is medium-sized. This chain uses TRBV4-2 with TRBJ2-3; 8 bases fit TRBD2. CDR1 and CDR2 from the germline V gene are LGHNA and YNFKEQ. J was trimmed by 0 bases and V by 1 base; bases with no gene match: 3. CDR3 length equals 16 residues. CDR3: CASSQVAGTSTDTQYF. The CDR3 nucleotides read TGTGCCAGCAGCCAAGTAGCGGGGACTAGCACAGATACGCAGTATTTT.

This clonotype appeared a few times. The rearrangement links TRBV29-1 to TRBJ2-1, with D perhaps matching TRBD1 (6 bases). The germline V and J ends were trimmed by 6 bases and 8 bases, with 17 bases remaining between them. This CDR3 contains 13 residues. CDR1 SQVTM and CDR2 ANQGSEA come from the germline V gene. The CDR3 reads CSVDNRVGDEQFF. The CDR3 DNA is TGCAGCGTCGATAACAGGGTCGGCGATGAGCAGTTCTTC.

The V gene is TRBV19, the J gene TRBJ2-2, with 13 bases fitting TRBD2. After removal of 6 bases from V and 6 bases from J, the junction contained 4 bases not matched to a gene. The CDR3 has 15 residues. Per the germline V gene, CDR1 is LNHDA and CDR2 is SQIVND (reference sequence). CDR3 in amino acids: CASSPGLAGAGELFF. CDR3 DNA: TGTGCCAGTAGCCCTGGACTAGCGGGGGCCGGGGAGCTGTTTTTT.

The table lists this clonotype with many counts. The chain combines TRBV7-9 with TRBJ1-2, with D maybe TRBD1 (5 bases). The CDR3 runs 12 residues. Per germline, CDR1 SEHNR and CDR2 FQNEAQ (reference sequence). The V end was cut by 3 bases, the J end by 5 bases, with 7 bases between. The CDR3: CASSFTGYGYTF. In nucleotides, the CDR3 is TGTGCCAGCAGCTTCACAGGTTATGGCTACACCTTC.

By frequency in the sample, this clonotype is large. The chain combines TRBV27 with TRBJ1-5; the D gene is possibly TRBD1 (6 bases). The CDR3 runs to 15 residues. Trimming shortened V by 6 bases and J by 2 bases, and 14 bases separated the two germline ends. Germline CDR1 and CDR2: MNHEY and SMNVEV (reference sequence). The chain's CDR3 is CASSPGAVGNQPQHF. CDR3 coding DNA: TGTGCCAGCAGCCCGGGGGCTGTGGGCAATCAGCCCCAGCATTTT.

J is TRBJ1-1 and V is TRBV27; D remains ambiguous. V was shortened by 2 bases and J by 3 bases, with 7 bases between the two germline ends. CDR3 size: 13 residues. CDR1 is MNHEY, CDR2 SMNVEV, per germline (reference sequence). The DNA of the CDR3 is TGTGCCAGCAGTTTAGACCCGGACACTGAAGCTTTCTTT. Its protein is CASSLDPDTEAFF.

The J gene is TRBJ2-1, the V gene TRBV10-3, with 10 bases lining up with TRBD2. CDR1 and CDR2 from the germline V gene are ENHRY and SYGVKD. This CDR3 is 15 amino acids long. The trim removed 6 bases at V and 2 bases at J, leaving 4 bases unmatched. The DNA for the CDR3 is TGTGCCATCAGAGCTAGCGGGGGAACCTACAATGAGCAGTTCTTC. This sequence encodes CAIRASGGTYNEQFF.

By its share, this clonotype is medium-sized (0.01 to 0.1%). J is TRBJ1-4 and V is TRBV12-3 or TRBV12-4; D uncertain. V was shortened by 4 bases and J by 7 bases, with 19 bases between the two germline ends. The CDR3 contains 16 residues. This CDR3 reads CASSSVRFGVGEKLFF. The DNA for the CDR3 is TGTGCCAGCAGTTCCGTGAGGTTTGGGGTGGGTGAAAAACTGTTTTTT.

This clonotype showed up just a few times. The chain uses TRBV5-1 and TRBJ2-7; D may be TRBD1 (6 bases). This CDR3 has 13 amino acids. Trimming removed 1 base at V and 3 bases at J, with 8 bases between. CDR1 and CDR2 from the germline V gene are SGHRS and YFSETQ. DNA for the CDR3: TGCGCCAGCAGCTTGACAGGGAACTACGAGCAGTACTTC. It codes for CASSLTGNYEQYF.

A few counts support this clonotype. The chain uses TRBV5-4 and TRBJ2-3, with D possibly matching TRBD1 (6 bases). The CDR3 sequence is 16 residues long. V was pared by 4 bases and J by 0 bases, with 15 bases between. CDR1 SGHNT and CDR2 YYREEE come from the germline V gene (reference sequence). The CDR3 nucleotides are TGTGCCAGCAGCCACGGGACATCGGCTAGCACAGATACGCAGTATTTT. This encodes CASSHGTSASTDTQYF.

In its sample, this clonotype ranks as medium-sized. The V gene is TRBV12-3 or TRBV12-4, the J gene TRBJ2-2; unclear D gene. The CDR3 is 13 amino acids. The V end was cut by 6 bases, the J end by 1 base, with 6 bases between. CDR3 sequence (DNA): TGTGCCAGCAGACGGGTGAACACCGGGGAGCTGTTTTTT. Translating it yields CASRRVNTGELFF.

In this sample, this clonotype turned up many times. The chain couples TRBV6-6 to TRBJ1-1; no clear D gene. The germline gives CDR1 MNHNY, CDR2 SVGAGI (reference sequence). CDR3 length equals 14 residues. The V end was cut by 0 bases, the J end by 3 bases, with 8 bases between. The CDR3 loop reads CASSYSFGDTEAFF. The CDR3 bases are TGTGCCAGCAGTTACTCATTCGGGGACACTGAAGCTTTCTTT.